This T cell receptor beta chain was sequenced during a study of cytomegalovirus exposure and HLA in healthy donors. This CDR3 spans 15 amino acids. V was clipped by 4 bases and J by 4 bases; unmatched bases: 6. Germline CDR1 SGHDT, CDR2 YYEEEE. Overall study results and limits: High sensitivity and specificity were reportedly achieved when the classifier diagnosed cytomegalovirus status. In a later analysis, parvovirus B19, influenza, CMV and Epstein-Barr virus appeared linked to several top co-occurrence clusters. In a later analysis, HLA-C alleles had the fewest associated TCRs, DRB1 alleles the most.

Amplification used 60 Vbeta primers and 13 Jbeta primers. Sequenced by immunoSEQ multiplex PCR; TCRdb stores in-frame clones only, minus some. The specimen's table records around 75,000 clones. As to this clone: Its antigen is unknown.

This chain links TRBV5-6 with TRBJ2-2, with 8 bases fitting TRBD2. The sample taken for sequencing was PBMCs. The clonotype comes from a man aged 35 to 55 in good health and CMV-seronegative. This chain's CDR3 is CASSLGLARTGELFF. The CDR3 coding sequence is TGTGCCAGCAGCCTAGGACTAGCTCGCACCGGGGAGCTGTTTTTT.